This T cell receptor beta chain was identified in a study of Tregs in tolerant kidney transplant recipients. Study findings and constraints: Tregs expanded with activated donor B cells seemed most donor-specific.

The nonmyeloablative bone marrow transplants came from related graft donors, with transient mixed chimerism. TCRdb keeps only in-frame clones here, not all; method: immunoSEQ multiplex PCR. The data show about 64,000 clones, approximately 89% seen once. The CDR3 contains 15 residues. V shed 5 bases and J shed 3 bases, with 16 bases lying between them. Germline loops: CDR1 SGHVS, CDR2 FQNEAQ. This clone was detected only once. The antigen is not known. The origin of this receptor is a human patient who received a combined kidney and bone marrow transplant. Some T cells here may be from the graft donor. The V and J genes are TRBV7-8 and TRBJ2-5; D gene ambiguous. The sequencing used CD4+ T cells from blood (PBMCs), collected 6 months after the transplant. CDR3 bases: TGTGCCAGCAGCAGAGACACTGGAACGGAAGAGACCCAGTACTTC. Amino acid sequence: CASSRDTGTEETQYF.